A single sample gave rise to the 6 T cell receptor beta chains below, sequenced in a study of beta chain features in type 1 diabetes. The entirety of the isolated RNA underwent reverse transcription, so expressed TCRB transcripts were sequenced. The method was immunoSEQ multiplex PCR; TCRdb's version includes in-frame clones alone and lacks a portion of them. Found here are 400,000 to 500,000 clones, 14% of them singletons; the top ten hold under 0.04%. The sequenced material came from naive CD4+ T cells from blood. All receptors derive from a young man in good health.

This rearrangement joins TRBV29-1 to TRBJ2-5; the match to TRBD2 covers 7 bases. Germline V CDR1 and CDR2: SQVTM, ANQGSEA. The CDR3 contains 16 residues. Trimming at V came to 4 bases and at J to 1 base, leaving 12 bases not matched to a gene. CDR3 in amino acids: CSVGGRLAAIQETQYF. The CDR3 nucleotides read TGCAGCGTTGGGGGGAGACTAGCAGCCATCCAAGAGACCCAGTACTTC.

In its sample, this clone was seen a few times. The chain uses TRBV5-6 and TRBJ2-3; 9 positions match TRBD1. This CDR3 contains 16 residues. After removal of 4 bases from V and 5 bases from J, the junction contained 11 bases not matched to a gene. Germline CDR1 and CDR2: SGHDT and YYEEEE. The CDR3 coding sequence is TGTGCCAGCAGCCCCTCACCGGGACAGGGAGGAGATACGCAGTATTTT. Translating it yields CASSPSPGQGGDTQYF.

This clone appeared a few times. The chain has TRBV28 and TRBJ2-3, with no clear D. The length of the CDR3 is 12 residues. Per the germline V gene, CDR1 is MDHEN and CDR2 is SYDVKM. The ends were cut back, 8 bases at V and 1 base at J, with 7 bases in the middle. The CDR3 coding sequence is TGTGCCAGCCAGGTGGGCACAGATACGCAGTATTTT. It codes for CASQVGTDTQYF.

Here the CDR3 reads CAWSRGSTVTDTQYF. CDR3 DNA: TGTGCCTGGTCGCGGGGCTCAACTGTCACAGATACGCAGTATTTT. The rearrangement links TRBV30 to TRBJ2-3; a possible D gene is TRBD2 (6 bases). Germline V gene lookup returns CDR1 GTSNPN and CDR2 SVGIG (reference sequence). The germline V and J ends were trimmed by 5 bases and 2 bases, with 17 bases remaining between them. This CDR3 has 15 amino acids.

The V and J genes are TRBV5-1 and TRBJ2-3; perhaps TRBD1 as D (5 bases). V was cut by 6 bases and J by 0 bases, with 11 bases left in between. The CDR3 runs 14 residues. Germline V gene data show CDR1 as SGHRS and CDR2 as YFSETQ. The CDR3 is CASMGRLSTDTQYF. The CDR3 bases are TGCGCCAGCATGGGGCGGTTAAGCACAGATACGCAGTATTTT. Together with reference TRBV5-1 and TRBJ2-3, the CDR3 gives the full variable domain: KAGVTQTPRYLIKTRGQQVTLSCSPISGHRSVSWYQQTPGQGLQFLFEYFSETQRNKGNFPGRFSGRQFSNSRSEMNVSTLELGDSALYLCASMGRLSTDTQYFGPGTRLTVL.

This chain links TRBV7-2 with TRBJ2-2; D is undetermined. Trimming shortened V by 2 bases and J by 1 base, and 17 bases separated the two germline ends. This CDR3 comprises 18 residues. Germline V CDR1 and CDR2: SGHTA, FQGNSA. The CDR3 DNA reads TGTGCCAGCAGCTTATTGTTAGCTTTATTGGGGAACACCGGGGAGCTGTTTTTT. Translated, it gives CASSLLLALLGNTGELFF.